These T cell receptor beta chains were read from a single sample in a study of vaccination and CD4 T cells after COVID-19. TCRdb fed the PCR reads into MiXCR, producing one record per CDR3 protein. This table holds roughly 16,000 distinct CDR3 sequences, roughly 60% found once. Antigens for these TCRs are unknown. The sequenced material came from CD4+ T cells from blood, cultured in vitro. Receptors were obtained from a human donor who had recovered from COVID-19. Both conserved end residues are trimmed from each CDR3. Clone size is given for some rows only: seen once, a few or many times, or a class if the clone is expanded.

clone_size,v_call,cdr3_aa
NA,TRBV6-4,ASSESGSTDTQY
NA,TRBV30,AWSPGGLRYEQY
NA,TRBV20-1,SARLSSTDTQY
NA,TRBV6-2/TRBV6-3,ASSGQGHNSPLH
NA,TRBV7-8,ASSYQGGPYEQY
NA,TRBV7-8,ASSLETGTSYEQY
NA,TRBV11-1,ASSSSGRTYNEQF
few,TRBV20-1,SARPIPGLAEDISGDTQY
NA,TRBV20-1,SAVSGGTSSPLH
NA,TRBV5-4,ASSFPGQRRTEAF
once,TRBV7-9,ASSLSTDTQY
NA,TRBV4-3,ASSQNRQDNSPLH
NA,TRBV27,ASSPMVPRDYGYT
medium-sized,TRBV20-1,SAPLLGPAGASSYNSPLH
NA,TRBV6-2/TRBV6-3,ASMNRARGPQH
NA,TRBV20-1,SARAGGSSYEQY
NA,TRBV27,ASSLGSMNTEAF
NA,TRBV20-1,SARSRRGPTYEQY
NA,TRBV20-1,SAREGSTISGNTIY
NA,TRBV6-5,ASSYTGHLNQPQH
NA,TRBV6-2/TRBV6-3,ASSRAGASSYEQY
NA,TRBV12-3/TRBV12-4,ASSSGLVYEQY
NA,TRBV5-4,ASSLVGGLSVYGYT
NA,TRBV20-1,SAREIREGKLF
few,TRBV7-8,ASSLAFGGEGQPQH
few,TRBV11-2,ASSLVRPEAF
NA,TRBV29-1,SVRTAGLMDTQY
NA,TRBV28,ASTPVPDFPADTQY
NA,TRBV7-2,ASSLVGGTNTGELF
NA,TRBV19,ASSPLAGGAYNEQF
few,TRBV7-8,ASSLVQSSGGVTQY
NA,TRBV7-8,ASSLSRRGKYNEQF
few,TRBV6-5,ASSSGGVVETQY
NA,TRBV19,ASSPQGPPQH
NA,TRBV5-1,ASSLVQGGEQY
few,TRBV7-2,ASSLHGSFNQPQH
NA,TRBV5-4,ASSDPRVGLDTDTQY
few,TRBV10-3,AISEQGGNSPLH
few,TRBV20-1,SAKYRGNYGYT
few,TRBV20-1,SAPGRTGDYGYT
NA,TRBV18,ATSPGLEETQY
few,TRBV6-5,ASSSPGQGALGYT
NA,TRBV20-1,SAGSGGGLADTQY
few,TRBV20-1,SAITSGGAGGTDTQY
NA,TRBV7-2,ASSLGSYGYT
NA,TRBV10-2,ANPRQGAESTLY
NA,TRBV6-4,ASSAERGGSGDTQY
NA,TRBV6-1,ASSDLAGVYNEQF
once,TRBV7-6,ASSLMQADTQY
few,TRBV7-2,ASNERGDGGYT
few,TRBV6-5,ASSWGTGRQPQH
NA,TRBV6-1,ASSKGVGTGPYEQY
NA,TRBV18,ASSPGGDGAWNSPLH
NA,TRBV6-5,ASSLTTGSYEKLF
NA,TRBV7-2,ASSLAGIGGYT